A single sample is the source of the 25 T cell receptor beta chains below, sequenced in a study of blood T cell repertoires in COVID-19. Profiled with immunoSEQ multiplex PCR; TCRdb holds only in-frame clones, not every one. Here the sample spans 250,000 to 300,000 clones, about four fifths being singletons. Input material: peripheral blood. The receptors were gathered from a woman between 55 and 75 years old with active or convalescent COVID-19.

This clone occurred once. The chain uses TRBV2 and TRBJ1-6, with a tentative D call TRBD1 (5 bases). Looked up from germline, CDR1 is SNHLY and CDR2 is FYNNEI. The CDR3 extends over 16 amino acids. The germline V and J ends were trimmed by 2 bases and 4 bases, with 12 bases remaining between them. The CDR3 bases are TGTGCCAGCAGTGAAAGGAGGGGTCCTTATAATTCACCCCTCCACTTT. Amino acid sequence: CASSERRGPYNSPLHF.

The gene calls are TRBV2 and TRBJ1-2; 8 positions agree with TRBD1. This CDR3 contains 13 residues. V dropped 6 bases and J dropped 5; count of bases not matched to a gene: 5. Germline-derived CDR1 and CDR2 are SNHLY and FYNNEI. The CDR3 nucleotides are TGTGCCAGCAGGACGACAGGGGAATATGGCTACACCTTC. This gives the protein CASRTTGEYGYTF.

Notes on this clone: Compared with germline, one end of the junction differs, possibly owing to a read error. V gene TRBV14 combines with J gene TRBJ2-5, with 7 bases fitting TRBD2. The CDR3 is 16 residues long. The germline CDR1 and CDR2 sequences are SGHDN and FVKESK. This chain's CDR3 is CASSKEWGGHQETQYF. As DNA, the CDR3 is TGTGCCAGCAGCAAAGAATGGGGAGGGCACCAAGAGACCCAGTACTTC. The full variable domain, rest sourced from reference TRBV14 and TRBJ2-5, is EAGVTQFPSHSVIEKGQTVTLRCDPISGHDNLYWYRRVMGKEIKFLLHFVKESKQDESGMPNNRFLAERTGGTYSTLKVQPAELEDSGVYFCASSKEWGGHQETQYFGPGTRLLVL.

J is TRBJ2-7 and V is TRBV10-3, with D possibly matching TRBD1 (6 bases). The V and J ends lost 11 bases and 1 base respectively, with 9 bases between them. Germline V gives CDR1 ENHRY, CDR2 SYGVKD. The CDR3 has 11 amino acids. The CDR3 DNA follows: TGTGCCGCCAGGGGTTCCTACGAGCAGTACTTC. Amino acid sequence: CAARGSYEQYF.

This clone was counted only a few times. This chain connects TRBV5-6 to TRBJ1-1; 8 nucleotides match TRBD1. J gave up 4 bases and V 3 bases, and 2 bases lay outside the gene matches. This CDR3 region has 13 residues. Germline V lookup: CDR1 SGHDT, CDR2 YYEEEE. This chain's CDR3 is CASSWTGSTEAFF. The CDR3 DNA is TGTGCCAGCAGCTGGACAGGGAGCACTGAAGCTTTCTTT. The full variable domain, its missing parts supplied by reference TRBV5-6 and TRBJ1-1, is DAGVTQSPTHLIKTRGQQVTLRCSPKSGHDTVSWYQQALGQGPQFIFQYYEEEERQRGNFPDRFSGHQFPNYSSELNVNALLLGDSALYLCASSWTGSTEAFFGQGTRLTVV.

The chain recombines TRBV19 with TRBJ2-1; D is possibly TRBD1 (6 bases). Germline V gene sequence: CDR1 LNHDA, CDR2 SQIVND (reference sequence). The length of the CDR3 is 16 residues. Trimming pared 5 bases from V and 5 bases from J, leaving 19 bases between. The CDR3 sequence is CASSVHRARDDNEQFF. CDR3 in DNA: TGTGCCAGTAGTGTCCACAGGGCAAGAGACGACAATGAGCAGTTCTTC.

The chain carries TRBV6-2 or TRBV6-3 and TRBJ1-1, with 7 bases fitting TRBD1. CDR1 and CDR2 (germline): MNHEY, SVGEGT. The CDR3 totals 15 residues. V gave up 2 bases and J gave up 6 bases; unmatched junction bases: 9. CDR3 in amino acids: CASSYRRGLIAEAFF. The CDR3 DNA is TGTGCCAGCAGTTACAGGAGGGGGCTTATCGCTGAAGCTTTCTTT.

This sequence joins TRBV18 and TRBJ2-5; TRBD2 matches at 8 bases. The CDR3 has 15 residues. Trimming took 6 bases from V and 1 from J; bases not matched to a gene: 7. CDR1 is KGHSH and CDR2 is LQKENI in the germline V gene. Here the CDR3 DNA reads TGTGCCAGCTCCCCGAGGACTAGCCTCCAAGAGACCCAGTACTTC. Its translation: CASSPRTSLQETQYF. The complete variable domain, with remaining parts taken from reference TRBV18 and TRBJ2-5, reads NAGVMQNPRHLVRRRGQEARLRCSPMKGHSHVYWYRQLPEEGLKFMVYLQKENIIDESGMPKERFSAEFPKEGPSILRIQQVVRGDSAAYFCASSPRTSLQETQYFGPGTRLLVL.

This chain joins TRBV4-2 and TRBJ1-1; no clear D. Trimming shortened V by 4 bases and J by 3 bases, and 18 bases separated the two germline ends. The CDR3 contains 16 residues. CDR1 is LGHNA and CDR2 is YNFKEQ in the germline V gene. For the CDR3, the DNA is TGTGCCAGCAGCCCGGGGTACAGCCCGGAGGACACTGAAGCTTTCTTT. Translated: CASSPGYSPEDTEAFF.

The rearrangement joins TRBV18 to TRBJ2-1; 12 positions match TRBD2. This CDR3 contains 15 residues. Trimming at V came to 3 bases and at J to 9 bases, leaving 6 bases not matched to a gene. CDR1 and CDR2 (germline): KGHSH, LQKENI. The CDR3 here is CASSPGLAGWSEQFF. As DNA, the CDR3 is TGTGCCAGCTCACCCGGACTAGCGGGGTGGAGTGAGCAGTTCTTC.

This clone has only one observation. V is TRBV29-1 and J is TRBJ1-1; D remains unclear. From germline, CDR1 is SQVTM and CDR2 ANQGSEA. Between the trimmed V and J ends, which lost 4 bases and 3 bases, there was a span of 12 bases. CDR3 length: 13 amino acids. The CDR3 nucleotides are TGCAGCGTTGGTGGGAGGACGTACACTGAAGCTTTCTTT. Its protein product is CSVGGRTYTEAFF.

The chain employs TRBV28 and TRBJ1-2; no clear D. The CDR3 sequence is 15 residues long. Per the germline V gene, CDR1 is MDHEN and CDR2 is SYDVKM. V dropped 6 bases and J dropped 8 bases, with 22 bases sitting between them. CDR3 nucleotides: TGTGCCAGCAGATGGGATGCGGCGAGGGTGGGCGGCTACACCTTC. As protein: CASRWDAARVGGYTF.

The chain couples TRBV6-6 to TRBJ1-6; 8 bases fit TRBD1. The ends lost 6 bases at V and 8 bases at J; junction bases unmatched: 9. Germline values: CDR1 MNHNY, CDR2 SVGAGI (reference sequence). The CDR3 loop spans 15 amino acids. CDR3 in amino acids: CASSKDRAAYSPLHF. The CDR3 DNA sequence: TGTGCCAGCAGCAAGGACAGGGCCGCGTATTCACCCCTCCACTTT.

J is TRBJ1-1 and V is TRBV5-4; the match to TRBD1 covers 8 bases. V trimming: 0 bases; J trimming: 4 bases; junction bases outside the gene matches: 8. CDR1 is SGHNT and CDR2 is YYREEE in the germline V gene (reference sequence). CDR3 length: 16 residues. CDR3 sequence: CASSLAGGRGRTEAFF. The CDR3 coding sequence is TGTGCCAGCAGCTTGGCCGGGGGCAGGGGGCGCACTGAAGCTTTCTTT.

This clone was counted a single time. The CDR3 loop is CASSYSSSPGYNEQFF. CDR3 DNA: TGTGCCAGCAGTTACTCATCCTCCCCCGGGTACAATGAGCAGTTCTTC. V and J are TRBV6-5 and TRBJ2-1; D ambiguous. Germline values: CDR1 MNHEY, CDR2 SVGAGI. The CDR3 loop spans 16 amino acids. V was cut by 0 bases and J by 4 bases, with 13 bases left in between.

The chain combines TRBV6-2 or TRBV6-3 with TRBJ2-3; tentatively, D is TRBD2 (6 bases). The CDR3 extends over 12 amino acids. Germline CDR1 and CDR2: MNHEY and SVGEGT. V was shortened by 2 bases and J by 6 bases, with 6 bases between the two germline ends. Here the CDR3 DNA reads TGTGCCAGCAGTTACGCGGGGGATACGCAGTATTTT. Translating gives CASSYAGDTQYF.

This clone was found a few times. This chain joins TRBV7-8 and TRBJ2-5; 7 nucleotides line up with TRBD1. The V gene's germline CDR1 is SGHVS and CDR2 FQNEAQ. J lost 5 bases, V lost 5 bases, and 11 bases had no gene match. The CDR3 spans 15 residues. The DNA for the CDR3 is TGTGCCAGCAGCCTAGATCGGCAGGGGGAGGAGACCCAGTACTTC. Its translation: CASSLDRQGEETQYF.

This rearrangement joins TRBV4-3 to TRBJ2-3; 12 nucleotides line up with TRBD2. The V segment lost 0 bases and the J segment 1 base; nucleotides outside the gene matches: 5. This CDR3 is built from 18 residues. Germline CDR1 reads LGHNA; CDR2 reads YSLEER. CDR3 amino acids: CASSQDLAGGPGTDTQYF. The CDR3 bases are TGCGCCAGCAGCCAAGATCTAGCGGGGGGGCCAGGCACAGATACGCAGTATTTT.

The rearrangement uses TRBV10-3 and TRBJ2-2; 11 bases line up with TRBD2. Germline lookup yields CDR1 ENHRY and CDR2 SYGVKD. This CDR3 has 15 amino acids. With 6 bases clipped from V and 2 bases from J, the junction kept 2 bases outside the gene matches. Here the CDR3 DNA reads TGTGCCATCAGGGGGACTAGCGGTAACACCGGGGAGCTGTTTTTT. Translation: CAIRGTSGNTGELFF.

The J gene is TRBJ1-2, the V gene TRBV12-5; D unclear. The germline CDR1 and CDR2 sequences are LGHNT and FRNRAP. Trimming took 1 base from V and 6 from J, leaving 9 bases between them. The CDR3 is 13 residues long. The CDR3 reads CASGLGQDDGYTF. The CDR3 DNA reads TGTGCTAGTGGTTTGGGGCAGGATGATGGCTACACCTTC.

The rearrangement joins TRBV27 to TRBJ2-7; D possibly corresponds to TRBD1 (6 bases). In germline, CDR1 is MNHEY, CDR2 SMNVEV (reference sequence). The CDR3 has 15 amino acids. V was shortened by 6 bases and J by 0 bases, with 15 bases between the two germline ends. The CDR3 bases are TGTGCCAGCAGGCTTGGGCAGGGGATCTCCTACGAGCAGTACTTC. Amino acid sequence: CASRLGQGISYEQYF.

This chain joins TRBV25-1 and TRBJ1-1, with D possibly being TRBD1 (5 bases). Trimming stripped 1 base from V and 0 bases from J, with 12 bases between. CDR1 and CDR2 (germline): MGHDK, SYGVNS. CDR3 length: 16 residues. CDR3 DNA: TGTGCCAGCAGTGAATGGGAAGGGGCTTTGAACACTGAAGCTTTCTTT. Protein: CASSEWEGALNTEAFF.

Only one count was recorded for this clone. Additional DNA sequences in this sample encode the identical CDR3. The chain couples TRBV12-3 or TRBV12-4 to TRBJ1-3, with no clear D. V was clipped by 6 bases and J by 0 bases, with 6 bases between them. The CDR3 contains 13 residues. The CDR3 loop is CASRQNSGNTIYF. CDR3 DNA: TGTGCCAGCAGGCAGAACTCTGGAAACACCATATATTTT.

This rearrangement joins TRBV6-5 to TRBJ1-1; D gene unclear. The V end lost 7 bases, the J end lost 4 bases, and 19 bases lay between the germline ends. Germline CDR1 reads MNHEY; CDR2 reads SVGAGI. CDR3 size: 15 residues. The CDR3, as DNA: TGTGCCAGCACCCCCGGAGGGTACTGGGGCACTGAAGCTTTCTTT. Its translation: CASTPGGYWGTEAFF.

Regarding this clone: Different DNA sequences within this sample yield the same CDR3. The CDR3, as DNA: TGTGCCAGCAGTGAGACGGGTAGCAATCAGCCCCAGCATTTT. It translates to CASSETGSNQPQHF. V and J are TRBV2 and TRBJ1-5, with unresolved D. This CDR3 comprises 14 residues. The V and J ends lost 3 bases and 0 bases respectively, with 6 bases between them. CDR1 is SNHLY, CDR2 FYNNEI, per germline.